Below, one T cell receptor (beta chain) is given with its context. Its antigen is not known. A universal primer site came from template switching; cDNA carried unique molecular identifiers. TCRdb recomputed calls from the 5' RACE reads with MiXCR, one row per CDR3 protein. The data hold 1.5 million to 2 million distinct CDR3 sequences, with roughly 35% observed a single time. These data are taken from a study of identical twins. Study-wide points: Memory repertoires showed no such pattern, whereas abundant cord blood beta clonotypes carried fewer insertions. In beta out-of-frame sequences, the excess sharing between twins was weaker.

This receptor was identified in a newborn girl in good health. The sample consisted of cord blood.

CDR3 protein: CASGLSESQPQHF. For the CDR3, the DNA is TGTGCTAGTGGTTTGAGCGAGAGTCAGCCCCAGCATTTT. The chain links TRBV12-5 to TRBJ1-5, with D uncertain. The V gene lost 2 bases and the J gene lost 6 bases, with 8 bases spanning the gap. The CDR3 contains 13 residues. CDR1 and CDR2 (germline): LGHNT, FRNRAP.